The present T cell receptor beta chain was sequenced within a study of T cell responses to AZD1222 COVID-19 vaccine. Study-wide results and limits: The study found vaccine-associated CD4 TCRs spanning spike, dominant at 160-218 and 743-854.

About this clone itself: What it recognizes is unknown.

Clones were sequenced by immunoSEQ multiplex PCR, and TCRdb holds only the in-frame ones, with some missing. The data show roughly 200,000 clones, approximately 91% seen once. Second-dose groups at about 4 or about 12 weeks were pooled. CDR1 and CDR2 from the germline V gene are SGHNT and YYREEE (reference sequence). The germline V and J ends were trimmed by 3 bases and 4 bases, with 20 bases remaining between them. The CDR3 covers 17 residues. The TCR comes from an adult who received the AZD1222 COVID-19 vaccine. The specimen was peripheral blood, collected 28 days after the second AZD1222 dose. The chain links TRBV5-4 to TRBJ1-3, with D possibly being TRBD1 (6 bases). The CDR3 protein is CASSSLAGGRGGNTIYF. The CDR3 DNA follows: TGTGCCAGCAGCTCCCTGGCCGGGGGGCGCGGCGGAAACACCATATATTTT.